Listed below are T cell receptor beta chains from one sample, sequenced in a study of cytomegalovirus exposure and HLA in healthy donors. The repertoire was sequenced with immunoSEQ multiplex PCR; TCRdb's copy has only in-frame clones and lacks some. The sample includes about 97,000 clones, around 80% seen only once; the top ten take more than 5%. Specimen: PBMCs. The receptors were gathered from a man in his forties or fifties in good health and CMV-seropositive. Both conserved end residues are part of each CDR3. A D gene is named only where the DNA matches it firmly.

V	D	J	CDR3
TRBV5-4	TRBD2	TRBJ2-5	CASSLASSGRAPQETQYF
TRBV7-2	.	TRBJ1-1	CASSPRRGTTEAFF
TRBV7-9	TRBD2	TRBJ2-5	CASRFGGGGGETQYF
TRBV10-1	.	TRBJ2-2	CASSDRGRELFF
TRBV2	.	TRBJ2-3	CASSLRVLTDTQYF
TRBV6-1	.	TRBJ1-1	CASALQGPTRAFF
TRBV6-5	TRBD2	TRBJ2-3	CASRRGVVDTQYF
TRBV5-1	.	TRBJ1-4	CASSLEGTGATNEKLFF
TRBV11-2	.	TRBJ2-5	CASSLGGQETQYF
TRBV18	.	TRBJ1-1	CASSPRDWGLAEAFF
TRBV27	.	TRBJ2-2	CASSLGQTGELFF
TRBV5-1	.	TRBJ2-5	CASSLVLAETQYF
TRBV29-1	TRBD2	TRBJ2-7	CSVRATAGEDEQYF
TRBV30	TRBD1	TRBJ2-7	CAWSVHTGGRRYEQYF
TRBV19	TRBD1	TRBJ1-2	CASSIDARSGGQGYTF
TRBV2	.	.	CASSEARARSYEQYF
TRBV6-5	.	TRBJ2-7	CASRVGSSYEQYF
TRBV25-1	TRBD1	TRBJ1-1	CASSDPGQRTEAFF
TRBV28	TRBD2	TRBJ2-1	CASRVLAAISYNEQFF
TRBV7-2	.	TRBJ2-2	CASSLRGWDGELFF
TRBV5-1	TRBD2	TRBJ2-3	CASSPPLAASTDTQYF
TRBV10-2	TRBD1	TRBJ2-3	CASGDRGTGTDTQYF
TRBV19	TRBD1	TRBJ2-7	CASSIGTGSVQYF
TRBV6-5	TRBD1	TRBJ2-2	CASTAGTGATGELFF
TRBV27	TRBD2	TRBJ2-1	CASTGLDYNEQFF
TRBV6-5	TRBD2	TRBJ2-7	CASMISGSPYEQYF
TRBV7-9	.	TRBJ1-1	CASSLGQDLNTEAFF
TRBV9	.	TRBJ1-5	CASSVGGRNQPQHF
TRBV5-1	.	TRBJ1-1	CASSQQMNTEAFF
TRBV19	TRBD2	TRBJ2-1	CASSQGLVSYNEQFF
TRBV30	TRBD1	TRBJ1-2	CAWSPGGYGYTF
TRBV10-1	.	TRBJ1-1	CASRAREYTEAFF
TRBV2	.	TRBJ2-2	CASSGRGGTGELFF
TRBV6-9	TRBD2	TRBJ2-3	CASSQKLAGEPDTQYF
TRBV19	TRBD1	TRBJ1-1	CASSTGQVNTEAFF
TRBV11-3	.	TRBJ2-1	CASSLPGVSYNEQFF
TRBV11-3	.	TRBJ2-5	CASSLDSGGLETQYF
TRBV9	TRBD2	TRBJ2-1	CASSVVSGTYNEQFF
TRBV28	TRBD1	TRBJ1-5	CASSPARSGGGNQPQHF
TRBV6-6	TRBD1	TRBJ1-2	CASRGTANYGYTF
TRBV6-6	.	TRBJ2-7	CASRAAGIYEQYF
TRBV6-1	.	TRBJ1-5	CASSIREGGQPQHF
TRBV28	.	TRBJ1-5	CASSFTEPQHF
TRBV30	TRBD1	TRBJ1-4	CAHDRVGEKLFF
TRBV9	TRBD2	TRBJ2-3	CASSATGLAGADTQYF
TRBV28	TRBD1	TRBJ2-4	CASCTTGVAKNIQYF